This TCR beta chain is drawn from a study of T cell changes during pregnancy in multiple sclerosis. TCRdb keeps only in-frame clones here, not all; method: immunoSEQ multiplex PCR. The sample contains 40,000 to 50,000 clones, about nine tenths of which appear only once. Germline V gene lookup returns CDR1 SGDLS and CDR2 YYNGEE. The V gene lost 3 bases and the J gene lost 4 bases, with 19 bases spanning the gap. The CDR3 runs 16 residues. The gene calls are TRBV9 and TRBJ1-2; maybe TRBD1 (6 bases). This clonotype was obtained from a female donor with multiple sclerosis, enrolled in a pregnancy study. Sequenced here: CD8+ T cells from peripheral blood mononuclear cells, sampled after pregnancy. DNA of the CDR3: TGTGCCAGCAGCGAGGGGGTCAGTGCCCCCCTCTATGGCTACACCTTC. Residues: CASSEGVSAPLYGYTF.